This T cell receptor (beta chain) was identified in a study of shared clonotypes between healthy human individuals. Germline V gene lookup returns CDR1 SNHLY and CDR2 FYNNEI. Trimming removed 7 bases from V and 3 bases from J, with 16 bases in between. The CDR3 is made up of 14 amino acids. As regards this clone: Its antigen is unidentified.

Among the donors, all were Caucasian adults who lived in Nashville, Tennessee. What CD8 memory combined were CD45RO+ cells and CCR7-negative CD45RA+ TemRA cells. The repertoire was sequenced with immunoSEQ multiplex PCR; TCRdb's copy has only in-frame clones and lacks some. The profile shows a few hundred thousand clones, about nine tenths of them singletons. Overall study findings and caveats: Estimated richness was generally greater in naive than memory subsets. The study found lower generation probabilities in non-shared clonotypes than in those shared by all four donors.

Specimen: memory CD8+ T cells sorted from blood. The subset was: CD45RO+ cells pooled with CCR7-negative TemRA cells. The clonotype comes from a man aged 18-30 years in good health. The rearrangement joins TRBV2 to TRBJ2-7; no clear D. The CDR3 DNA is TGTGCCAGCAAACGCTGGACGGGCCTCTACGAGCAGTACTTC. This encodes CASKRWTGLYEQYF.